This record looks at one T cell receptor (beta chain) sequence and its context. The antigen remains unidentified. TCRdb's copy holds only in-frame clones and misses some; the assay was immunoSEQ multiplex PCR. The sample contains 69,000 or so clones, approximately 90% of which appear only once. The entry originates in a study of T cell responses to AZD1222 COVID-19 vaccine. V lost 7 bases, J lost 1 base, and 6 bases stayed unmatched. Germline CDR1 and CDR2: SQVTM and ANQGSEA. There are 14 residues in the CDR3. Study conclusions and caveats: Repertoires were obtained only post-peak T cell response. Only 5 or 6 AZD1222 recipients were seropositive at baseline.

This TCR was sampled from an adult who received the MenACWY meningococcal vaccine as a control. The chain has TRBV29-1 and TRBJ2-7; 11 bases fit TRBD2. Sequencing used peripheral blood, obtained 28 days after the second dose of the MenACWY control vaccine. This CDR3 is CSAKGTSGSYEQYF. The CDR3 region has the DNA TGCAGCGCCAAAGGGACTAGCGGTTCCTACGAGCAGTACTTC.